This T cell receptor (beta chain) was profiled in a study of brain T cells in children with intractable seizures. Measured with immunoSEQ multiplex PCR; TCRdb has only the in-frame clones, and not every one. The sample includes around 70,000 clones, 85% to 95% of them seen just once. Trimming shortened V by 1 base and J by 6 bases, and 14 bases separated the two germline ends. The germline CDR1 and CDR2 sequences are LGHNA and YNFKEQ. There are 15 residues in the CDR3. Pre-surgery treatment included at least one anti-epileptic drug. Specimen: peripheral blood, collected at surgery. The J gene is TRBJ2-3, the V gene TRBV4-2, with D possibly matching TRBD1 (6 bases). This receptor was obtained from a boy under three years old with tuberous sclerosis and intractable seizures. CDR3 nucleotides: TGTGCCAGCAGCCAAGGTCTGGGAAGGGGGGATACGCAGTATTTT. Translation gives CASSQGLGRGDTQYF.